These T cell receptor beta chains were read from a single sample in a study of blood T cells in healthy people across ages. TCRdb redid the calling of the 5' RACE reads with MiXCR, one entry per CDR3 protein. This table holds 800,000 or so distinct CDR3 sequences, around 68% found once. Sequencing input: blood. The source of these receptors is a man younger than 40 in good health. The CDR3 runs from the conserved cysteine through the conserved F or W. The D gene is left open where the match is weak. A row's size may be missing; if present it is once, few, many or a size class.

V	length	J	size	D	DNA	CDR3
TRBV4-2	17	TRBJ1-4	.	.	TGTGCCAGCAGCCAAGTCGGAACAGGTCGCGCTAATGAAAAACTGTTTTTT	CASSQVGTGRANEKLFF
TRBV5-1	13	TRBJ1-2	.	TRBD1	TGCGCCAGCAGCGTCAGGGGGAACTATGGCTACACCTTC	CASSVRGNYGYTF
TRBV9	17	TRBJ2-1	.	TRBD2	TGTGCCAGCAGTGGGCCCCTAAACGGGGGGGCAGAAGAGACCCAGTTCTTC	CASSGPLNGGAEETQFF
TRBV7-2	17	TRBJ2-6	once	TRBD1	TGTGCCAGCAGCTCGGGACAGGGGGCGGTCGGGGCCAACGTCCTGACTTTC	CASSSGQGAVGANVLTF
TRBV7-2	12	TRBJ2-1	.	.	TGTGCCAGCAGCCTACCGGTAGATGAGCAGTTCTTC	CASSLPVDEQFF
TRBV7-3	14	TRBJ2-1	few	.	TGTGCCAGTAGCACCGCAGGGGCGAATAATGAGCAGTTCTTC	CASSTAGANNEQFF
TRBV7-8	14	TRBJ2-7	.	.	TGTGCCAGCAGCTGGGGGCTAGGCTCCTACGAGCAGTACTTC	CASSWGLGSYEQYF
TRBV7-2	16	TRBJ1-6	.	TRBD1	TGTGCCAGCAGCTTAGTTGGGACAGGAAGTAATTCGCCCCTCCACTTT	CASSLVGTGSNSPLHF
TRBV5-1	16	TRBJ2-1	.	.	TGCGCCAGCAGCCAAAATACAGGGTCTGTCTACAATGAGCAGTTCTTC	CASSQNTGSVYNEQFF
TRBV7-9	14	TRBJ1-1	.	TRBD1	TGTGCCAGCAGCCCCACCAGGGGGCTCACTGAAGCTTTCTTT	CASSPTRGLTEAFF
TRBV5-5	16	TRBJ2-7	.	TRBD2	TGTGCCAGCAGCTTGGTCCCTAGCGGGGGGATCCACGAGCAGTACTTC	CASSLVPSGGIHEQYF
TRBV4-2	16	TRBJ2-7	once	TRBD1	TGTGCCAGCAGCCAAGAGGCGACAGGGGGTCCCTCCGAGCAGTACTTC	CASSQEATGGPSEQYF
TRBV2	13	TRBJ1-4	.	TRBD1	TGTGCCGTGACCGGGACAGGGGGGGAAAAACTGTTTTTT	CAVTGTGGEKLFF
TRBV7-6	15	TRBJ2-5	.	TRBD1	TGTGCCAGCAGCTCGGGACAGAGGGCTTGGGAGACCCAGTACTTC	CASSSGQRAWETQYF
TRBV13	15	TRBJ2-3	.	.	TGTGCCAGCAGCTTCCTCGGGGGCCCCACAGATACGCAGTATTTT	CASSFLGGPTDTQYF
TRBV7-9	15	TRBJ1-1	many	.	TGTGCCAGCAGCCCTCGACAGTTAAAGAACACTGAAGCTTTCTTT	CASSPRQLKNTEAFF
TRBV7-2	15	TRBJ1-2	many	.	TGTGCCAGCAGCCCCACGACAGGCGCAAACTATGGCTACACCTTC	CASSPTTGANYGYTF
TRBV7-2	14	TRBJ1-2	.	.	TGTGCCAGCAACCCAAGCAGGGGATACTATGGCTACACCTTC	CASNPSRGYYGYTF
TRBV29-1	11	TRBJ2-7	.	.	TGCAGCGTTGGGGAGACATACGAGCAGTACTTC	CSVGETYEQYF
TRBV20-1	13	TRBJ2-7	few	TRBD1	TGCAGTGGTGGGACAGCCTACTCCTACGAGCAGTACTTC	CSGGTAYSYEQYF
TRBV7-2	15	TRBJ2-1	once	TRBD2	TGTGCCAGCAGCTTAATTGTCGGGGGGGACAATGAGCAGTTCTTC	CASSLIVGGDNEQFF
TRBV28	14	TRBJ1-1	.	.	TGTGCCAGCAGTCCCCTGACAGACTACACTGAAGCTTTCTTT	CASSPLTDYTEAFF
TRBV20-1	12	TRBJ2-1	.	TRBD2	TGCAGGGCTAGAGGGAGCGGGGATGAGCAGTTCTTC	CRARGSGDEQFF
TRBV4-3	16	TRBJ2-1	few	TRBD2	TGCGCCAGCAGCCACGGGGCGGGGGGGAACTACAATGAGCAGTTCTTC	CASSHGAGGNYNEQFF
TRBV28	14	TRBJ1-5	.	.	TGTGCCAGCAGAAATCTTAATAGCAATCAGCCCCAGCATTTT	CASRNLNSNQPQHF
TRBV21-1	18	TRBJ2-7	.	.	TGTGCCAGCAGCAAACGTTTTCCCGGGACAGGGGGTTCCTACGAGCAGTACTTC	CASSKRFPGTGGSYEQYF
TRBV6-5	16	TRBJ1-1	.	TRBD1	TGTGCCAGCAGCCACCGGACAGGGTGGATGAACACTGAAGCTTTCTTT	CASSHRTGWMNTEAFF
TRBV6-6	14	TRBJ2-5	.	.	TGTGCCAGCAGTTACTTGTCAGTGCAAGAGACCCAGTACTTC	CASSYLSVQETQYF
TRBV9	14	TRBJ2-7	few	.	TGTGCCAGCAGCGTCAGTCAGGGGCCCTACGAGCAGTACTTC	CASSVSQGPYEQYF
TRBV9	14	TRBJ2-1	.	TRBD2	TGTGCCAGCAGCGTCCGGGGGGGCATCAATGAGCAGTTCTTC	CASSVRGGINEQFF
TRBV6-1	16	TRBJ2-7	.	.	TGTGCCAGCAGTGAAGCAGGCCAGGGATATTTATACGAGCAGTACTTC	CASSEAGQGYLYEQYF
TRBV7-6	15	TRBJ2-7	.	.	TGTGCCAGCAGCTTAGCAGGCAGGGCGACTAACGAGCAGTACTTC	CASSLAGRATNEQYF